This TCR beta chain is from a study of CD8 T cells in Susac syndrome. Trimming cost V 2 bases and J 2 bases, with 21 bases left between them. Germline lookup yields CDR1 SGHTA and CDR2 FQGNSA. The CDR3 contains 19 residues. RNA totalling about 0.45 to 1 ug underwent reverse transcription with random hexamers. Using its own MiXCR run on the immunoSEQ multiplex PCR reads, TCRdb lists one record per CDR3 protein. Among some 110,000 distinct CDR3 sequences listed, about 95% were seen once. Sequencing targeted TCR beta in blood CD8+ and CD4+ T cells. Sequencing was performed on CD4+ T cells from PBMCs. The TCR originated in a human donor in good health. This sequence joins TRBV7-2 and TRBJ2-2; TRBD2 is a possible D gene (6 bases). The CDR3 spells CASSLPRGMSNINTGELFF. Here the CDR3 DNA reads TGTGCCAGCAGCTTACCCCGCGGGATGTCGAACATTAACACCGGGGAGCTGTTTTTT.